The 32 T cell receptor beta chains listed next were all sequenced from one sample in a study of early T cells in non-severe SARS-CoV-2 infection. TCRdb re-analysed the 5' RACE reads in MiXCR, keeping a single row per CDR3 protein. The sample consists of under 65,000 distinct CDR3 sequences, about 13% of them appearing once. The source material was whole blood, sampled at baseline. These receptors were taken from an adult who was a healthcare worker with PCR-confirmed SARS-CoV-2 infection or an uninfected control (not recorded which).

V usage is TRBV7-9 and J usage is TRBJ1-1, with D possibly matching TRBD1 (5 bases). This CDR3 comprises 11 residues. V lost 8 bases and J lost 5, with 9 bases in between. Germline CDR1 SEHNR, CDR2 FQNEAQ (reference sequence). CDR3 nucleotides: TGTGCCAGCTGGGGGGGTACTGAAGCTTTCTTT. It codes for CASWGGTEAFF.

This clonotype was observed a few times. The chain joins TRBV5-6 to TRBJ2-4; D tentatively fits TRBD1 or TRBD2 (5 bases each). Trimming took 2 bases from V and 1 from J, leaving 13 bases between them. Germline V CDR1 and CDR2: SGHDT, YYEEEE. The CDR3 is 16 residues long. The CDR3 bases are TGTGCCAGCAGCTTACGAGGGGCGAGGGCCAAAAACATTCAGTACTTC. Its translation is CASSLRGARAKNIQYF.

This clonotype was observed at least ten times. V and J are TRBV27 and TRBJ2-2; 9 bases map to TRBD1. Germline CDR1 and CDR2: MNHEY and SMNVEV (reference sequence). CDR3 length: 17 amino acids. With V trimmed by 6 bases and J by 4 bases, 12 bases remained unmatched. For the CDR3, the DNA is TGTGCCAGCAGCCTCCTTCTAGGGACAGGGCCCACCGGGGAGCTGTTTTTT. Protein sequence: CASSLLLGTGPTGELFF.

The chain is built from TRBV29-1 and TRBJ2-7; 7 bases match TRBD1. Looked up from germline, CDR1 is SQVTM and CDR2 is ANQGSEA. The CDR3 extends over 13 amino acids. V lost 6 bases to trimming and J lost 7 bases; unmatched junction nucleotides: 12. The CDR3: CSVLTGTEKEQYF. DNA for the CDR3: TGCAGCGTCCTAACCGGGACAGAAAAAGAGCAGTACTTC.

This chain uses TRBV25-1 with TRBJ2-2; D is uncertain. The CDR3 spans 14 residues. V dropped 8 bases and J dropped 6 bases, with 16 bases sitting between them. Germline V CDR1 and CDR2: MGHDK, SYGVNS. The CDR3 DNA reads as TGTGCCAGCTCTGCCCAGGTGGTGTCCGGGGAGCTGTTTTTT. Translating it yields CASSAQVVSGELFF. Looking up the rest from reference TRBV25-1 and TRBJ2-2 gives the full variable domain: EADIYQTPRYLVIGTGKKITLECSQTMGHDKMYWYQQDPGMELHLIHYSYGVNSTEKGDLSSESTVSRIRTEHFPLTLESARPSHTSQYLCASSAQVVSGELFFGEGSRLTVL.

This clonotype was counted only a few times. The gene calls are TRBV6-5 and TRBJ2-5; unclear D gene. Germline V gene sequence: CDR1 MNHEY, CDR2 SVGAGI. The V end lost 2 bases, the J end lost 9 bases, and 10 bases lay between the germline ends. The CDR3 is 12 amino acids. Written as DNA, the CDR3 is TGTGCCAGCAGTTACGGGGTTGAGCCCCAGTACTTC. This translates into CASSYGVEPQYF.

This clonotype was seen a few times. The chain recombines TRBV10-2 with TRBJ2-1; D may correspond to TRBD1 or TRBD2 (7 bases each). Trimming shortened V by 8 bases and J by 0 bases, and 11 bases separated the two germline ends. This CDR3 is 14 amino acids long. Germline CDR1 and CDR2: WSHSY and SAAADI. This chain's CDR3 is CASLRGGSYNEQFF. CDR3 nucleotides: TGCGCCAGCCTCAGGGGGGGCTCCTACAATGAGCAGTTCTTC.

This rearrangement joins TRBV10-2 to TRBJ2-7, with D tentatively TRBD2 (6 bases). Between the trimmed V and J ends, which lost 8 bases and 4 bases, there was a span of 21 bases. Per the germline V gene, CDR1 is WSHSY and CDR2 is SAAADI. CDR3 size: 15 residues. The CDR3 here is CASGTGTHTPYEQYF. CDR3 in DNA: TGCGCCAGCGGGACCGGGACTCACACTCCTTACGAGCAGTACTTC.

V gene TRBV20-1 combines with J gene TRBJ2-1; no clear D gene. The V end lost 3 bases, the J end lost 0 bases, and 9 bases lay between the germline ends. Germline V gene data show CDR1 as DFQATT and CDR2 as SNEGSKA (reference sequence). This CDR3 has 14 amino acids. The CDR3 DNA sequence: TGCAGTGCTAGCCCCTTGAGCTCCTACAATGAGCAGTTCTTC. Protein product: CSASPLSSYNEQFF.

There are a few counts of this clonotype. The V call is TRBV5-1, the J call TRBJ2-5; 8 bases are shared with TRBD2. With V trimmed by 7 bases and J by 0 bases, 11 bases remained unmatched. This CDR3 has 16 residues. CDR1 and CDR2 from the germline V gene are SGHRS and YFSETQ. CDR3 protein: CASLRSPGGYQETQYF. The CDR3 DNA follows: TGCGCCAGCCTGCGGTCTCCGGGGGGGTACCAAGAGACCCAGTACTTC.

The chain joins TRBV29-1 to TRBJ2-1; D is unclear. The CDR3 loop spans 13 amino acids. From germline, CDR1 is SQVTM and CDR2 ANQGSEA. Trimming left V 1 base short and J 4 bases short, with 8 bases between. CDR3 DNA sequence: TGCAGCGTTGAAGCCGCTGGGTACAATGAGCAGTTCTTC. This encodes CSVEAAGYNEQFF.

This clonotype has at least ten counts. The V gene is TRBV7-9, the J gene TRBJ2-3; no clear D gene. The CDR3 is made up of 13 amino acids. V lost 1 base and J lost 2, with 4 bases in between. CDR1 and CDR2 from the germline V gene are SEHNR and FQNEAQ (reference sequence). CDR3 amino acids: CASSLGYTDTQYF. In nucleotides, the CDR3 is TGTGCCAGCAGCTTAGGTTACACAGATACGCAGTATTTT.

The V call is TRBV6-5, the J call TRBJ2-7, with TRBD1 identical over 10 bases. V trimming: 6 bases; J trimming: 4 bases; junction bases outside the gene matches: 6. CDR1 MNHEY and CDR2 SVGAGI come from the germline V gene. The CDR3 sequence is 14 residues long. The CDR3 bases are TGTGCCAGCAGCCCGGGACAGGGGAATTACGAGCAGTACTTC. This codes for CASSPGQGNYEQYF.

Only a few counts were recorded for this clonotype. A much more abundant neighbour one base away suggests this may be a read error. Since no conserved phenylalanine or tryptophan closes the CDR3, a read error is the likely cause. The V call is TRBV3-1, the J call TRBJ2-7; perhaps TRBD2 as D (7 bases). The CDR3 covers 14 residues. Germline CDR1 reads LGHDT; CDR2 reads YNNKEL (reference sequence). The V end lost 4 bases, the J end lost 2 bases, and 12 bases lay between the germline ends. The CDR3 sequence: CASSPSGTTYEQYL. Written as DNA, the CDR3 is TGTGCCAGCAGCCCAAGCGGGACAACCTACGAGCAGTACCTC.

This chain joins TRBV5-1 and TRBJ1-1; D remains unclear. The CDR3 is 15 amino acids. CDR1 is SGHRS and CDR2 is YFSETQ in the germline V gene. Trimming cost V 0 bases and J 0 bases, with 9 bases left between them. The CDR3 region is CASSLAAGMNTEAFF. In nucleotides, the CDR3 is TGCGCCAGCAGCTTGGCCGCGGGGATGAACACTGAAGCTTTCTTT.

This clonotype was found a few times. This chain joins TRBV7-9 and TRBJ1-1, with D perhaps TRBD1 (6 bases). The CDR3 sequence is 15 residues long. V was clipped by 1 base and J by 2 bases, with 11 bases between them. CDR1 and CDR2 from the germline V gene are SEHNR and FQNEAQ (reference sequence). For the CDR3, the DNA is TGTGCCAGCAGCTTAGTCGTCAGGGGTAACACTGAAGCTTTCTTT. It yields the protein CASSLVVRGNTEAFF.

Many counts were recorded for this clonotype. This chain connects TRBV7-9 to TRBJ2-5, with 9 bases aligning to TRBD1. Germline-derived CDR1 and CDR2 are SEHNR and FQNEAQ (reference sequence). This CDR3 has 15 amino acids. After removal of 4 bases from V and 5 bases from J, the junction contained 8 bases not matched to a gene. The CDR3 DNA is TGTGCCAGCAGCTGGGAGACAGGGGGACAGGAGACCCAGTACTTC. Amino acids: CASSWETGGQETQYF.

J is TRBJ2-7 and V is TRBV14, with 8 bases matching TRBD1. The CDR3 length is 15 residues. Germline loops: CDR1 SGHDN, CDR2 FVKESK. Trimming cost V 2 bases and J 2 bases; bases outside gene matches: 5. The CDR3 DNA reads as TGTGCCAGCAGCCAATCCCCAGGGGGCACCTACGAGCAGTACTTC. It specifies CASSQSPGGTYEQYF.

The chain links TRBV6-2 or TRBV6-3 to TRBJ2-7, with TRBD2 matching over 7 bases. The V segment lost 2 bases and the J segment 2 bases; nucleotides outside the gene matches: 6. Germline V CDR1 and CDR2: MNHEY, SVGEGT. The CDR3 loop spans 15 amino acids. The CDR3 DNA follows: TGTGCCAGCAGTTACCTCGCTAGCGGCACCTACGAGCAGTACTTC. This gives the protein CASSYLASGTYEQYF.

This chain uses TRBV5-1 with TRBJ1-1, with D possibly TRBD1 on 6 matching bases. From germline, CDR1 is SGHRS and CDR2 YFSETQ. The CDR3 is 15 residues long. V dropped 2 bases and J dropped 3 bases, with 14 bases sitting between them. This CDR3 reads CASSLLRGGDTEAFF. The CDR3, as DNA: TGCGCCAGCAGCTTACTCAGGGGAGGCGACACTGAAGCTTTCTTT.

The chain links TRBV15 to TRBJ2-3; the D gene is possibly TRBD1 (6 bases). The CDR3 is made up of 15 amino acids. Per the germline V gene, CDR1 is LNHNV and CDR2 is YYDKDF (reference sequence). The V and J ends lost 1 base and 1 base respectively, with 9 bases between them. The CDR3 DNA reads as TGTGCCACCAGCAGAGTGGACAGCCGCACAGATACGCAGTATTTT. Its translation: CATSRVDSRTDTQYF. Full variable domain (missing parts from reference TRBV15 and TRBJ2-3): DAMVIQNPRYQVTQFGKPVTLSCSQTLNHNVMYWYQQKSSQAPKLLFHYYDKDFNNEADTPDNFQSRRPNTSFCFLDIRSPGLGDTAMYLCATSRVDSRTDTQYFGPGTRLTVL.

The V gene is TRBV19, the J gene TRBJ2-3, with D perhaps TRBD2 (6 bases). The germline CDR1 and CDR2 sequences are LNHDA and SQIVND (reference sequence). The CDR3 spans 13 residues. With 10 bases removed from V and 0 bases from J, the gap between germline ends came to 11 bases. The CDR3 nucleotides read TGTGCCACCTCTAGCGCTAGCACAGATACGCAGTATTTT. This sequence encodes CATSSASTDTQYF.

The chain combines TRBV11-3 with TRBJ1-1; a possible D gene is TRBD1 (6 bases). This CDR3 has 13 residues. Per the germline V gene, CDR1 is SGHNT and CDR2 is YENEEA. Trimming pared 6 bases from V and 3 bases from J, leaving 11 bases between. The CDR3 region is CASSGGWDTEAFF. CDR3 nucleotides: TGTGCCAGCAGTGGGGGCTGGGACACTGAAGCTTTCTTT.

The chain links TRBV4-1 to TRBJ1-1; D is unresolved. Germline V CDR1 and CDR2: MGHRA, YSYEKL. Deletions cut 0 bases from V and 1 base from J, with 9 bases between. CDR3 length: 15 amino acids. The CDR3 sequence: CASSQDKAGNTEAFF. DNA for the CDR3: TGCGCCAGCAGCCAAGATAAAGCGGGGAACACTGAAGCTTTCTTT.

The gene calls are TRBV29-1 and TRBJ2-1; 9 bases map to TRBD2. The trim removed 1 base at V and 10 bases at J, leaving 8 bases unmatched. The germline gives CDR1 SQVTM, CDR2 ANQGSEA. The CDR3 spans 14 residues. The CDR3 nucleotides are TGCAGCGTTGAAGTAATGCGGGAGGGCCGGGAGCAGTTCTTC. It is translated as CSVEVMREGREQFF.

This clonotype was counted only a few times. This chain links TRBV28 with TRBJ2-2; 10 positions agree with TRBD1. Germline CDR1 and CDR2: MDHEN and SYDVKM. The trim removed 6 bases at V and 4 bases at J, leaving 14 bases unmatched. The CDR3 sequence is 18 residues long. CDR3 residues: CASRPLRGTGALTGELFF. The CDR3 nucleotides read TGTGCCAGCAGGCCCCTCCGAGGGACAGGGGCACTCACCGGGGAGCTGTTTTTT.

This clonotype has more than one count but fewer than ten. V is TRBV3-1 and J is TRBJ2-7, with TRBD1 as a possible D gene (6 bases). Germline CDR1 and CDR2: LGHDT and YNNKEL (reference sequence). There are 16 residues in the CDR3. The V and J ends lost 6 bases and 4 bases respectively, with 22 bases between them. This CDR3 is CASSPSAGTYLYEQYF. The DNA for the CDR3 is TGTGCCAGCAGTCCTTCGGCTGGGACATACCTATACGAGCAGTACTTC.

V gene TRBV27 combines with J gene TRBJ1-2, with 9 bases lining up with TRBD1. V lost 11 bases to trimming and J lost 6 bases; unmatched junction nucleotides: 4. CDR3 length: 11 amino acids. Per germline, CDR1 MNHEY and CDR2 SMNVEV (reference sequence). The CDR3 region has the DNA TGTGCCTCCGGGACAGGGAATGGCTACACCTTC. As protein: CASGTGNGYTF.

The table lists this clonotype with a few counts. This chain uses TRBV12-3 or TRBV12-4 with TRBJ1-2; D may be TRBD1 (6 bases). Trimming took 2 bases from V and 5 from J, leaving 24 bases between them. The CDR3 loop spans 18 amino acids. CDR3 nucleotides: TGTGCCAGCAGTTTAAGGGGGGTAGGAGCACCTGGGAAATATGGCTACACCTTC. It is translated as CASSLRGVGAPGKYGYTF.

The chain couples TRBV27 to TRBJ1-1; maybe TRBD1 (5 bases). CDR1 is MNHEY and CDR2 is SMNVEV in the germline V gene (reference sequence). The V gene lost 7 bases and the J gene lost 6 bases, with 9 bases spanning the gap. This CDR3 has 11 amino acids. CDR3 residues: CASILGAEAFF. In DNA form, the CDR3 reads TGTGCCAGCATTCTGGGGGCTGAAGCTTTCTTT.

This clonotype was detected ten times or more. This rearrangement joins TRBV6-2 or TRBV6-3 to TRBJ2-1; 8 bases are shared with TRBD1. From germline, CDR1 is MNHEY and CDR2 SVGEGT. The ends lost 7 bases at V and 2 bases at J; junction bases unmatched: 7. The CDR3 has 15 residues. CDR3 nucleotide sequence: TGTGCCAGCAACAACCGGGACAGGCCCTACAATGAGCAGTTCTTC. This gives the protein CASNNRDRPYNEQFF.

This clonotype was seen repeatedly, ten times or more. This chain connects TRBV7-9 to TRBJ1-1, with no clear D. Germline CDR1 and CDR2: SEHNR and FQNEAQ (reference sequence). This CDR3 spans 13 amino acids. Trimming cost V 6 bases and J 1 base, with 9 bases left between them. CDR3: CASRLVKNTEAFF. DNA for the CDR3: TGTGCCAGCAGACTAGTGAAGAACACTGAAGCTTTCTTT. The full variable domain, rest sourced from reference TRBV7-9 and TRBJ1-1, is DTGVSQNPRHKITKRGQNVTFRCDPISEHNRLYWYRQTLGQGPEFLTYFQNEAQLEKSRLLSDRFSAERPKGSFSTLEIQRTEQGDSAMYLCASRLVKNTEAFFGQGTRLTVV.